These 13 T cell receptor beta chains were sequenced from one sample in a study of blood T cells in healthy people across ages. Together with a sample-barcoded 5' primer, a J-beta primer mix was included in a second PCR lasting 7 to 11 cycles. TCRdb ran MiXCR on the 5' RACE reads and lists one entry per CDR3 protein. The table records about 1,800,000 distinct CDR3 sequences, 25% to 30% of them present only once. Specimen: blood. These receptors were collected from a woman aged 25 to 45 in good health.

Only a few counts were recorded for this clonotype. V is TRBV4-1 and J is TRBJ1-4; 9 bases agree with TRBD1. J gave up 6 bases and V 4 bases, and 9 bases lay outside the gene matches. The CDR3 is made up of 16 amino acids. Germline V CDR1 and CDR2: MGHRA, YSYEKL. The CDR3 loop is CASSLGSGTGYEKLFF. In nucleotides, the CDR3 is TGCGCCAGCAGCCTCGGATCCGGGACAGGGTATGAAAAACTGTTTTTT.

Only one count was recorded for this clonotype. CDR3 nucleotide sequence: TGTGCCAGCAGTTTAAAGGGCCTTAGCGCAGATACGCAGTATTTT. Translated, it gives CASSLKGLSADTQYF. The rearrangement joins TRBV12-3 or TRBV12-4 to TRBJ2-3; tentatively, D is TRBD2 (5 bases). The CDR3 consists of 15 residues. V dropped 2 bases and J dropped 4 bases, with 13 bases sitting between them.

Concerning this clonotype itself: One junction end does not reproduce the germline sequence, and a read error may be involved. The V and J genes are TRBV28 and TRBJ2-1, with a weak D call TRBD2 (6 bases). There are 16 residues in the CDR3. Per the germline V gene, CDR1 is MDHEN and CDR2 is SYDVKM. The CDR3 loop is CASSLEGWSSYSEQFF. CDR3 DNA: TGTGCCAGCAGTTTGGAGGGATGGAGCTCCTACAGTGAGCAGTTCTTC.

This clonotype was observed a few times. This rearrangement joins TRBV9 to TRBJ2-4; D assignment may be TRBD1 or TRBD2 (6 bases each). The CDR3 length is 15 residues. Trimming shortened V by 1 base and J by 2 bases, and 10 bases separated the two germline ends. CDR1 is SGDLS, CDR2 YYNGEE, per germline. In DNA form, the CDR3 reads TGTGCCAGCAGCGTAAAAGGGGGGCCCAAAAACATTCAGTACTTC. Translation: CASSVKGGPKNIQYF.

The V gene is TRBV4-1, the J gene TRBJ2-7, with D perhaps TRBD1 or TRBD2 (5 bases each). The germline V gene has CDR1 MGHRA and CDR2 YSYEKL. Trimming cost V 5 bases and J 4 bases, with 18 bases left between them. The CDR3 consists of 15 residues. CDR3 bases: TGCGCCAGCAGCGCCCGGGACGCCGTCGCGTACGAGCAGTACTTC. Its protein product is CASSARDAVAYEQYF.

The sample holds many counts of this clonotype. The chain links TRBV10-3 to TRBJ2-5; D might be TRBD2 (5 bases). The germline V gene encodes CDR1 ENHRY and CDR2 SYGVKD. CDR3 length: 13 residues. V was clipped by 4 bases and J by 3 bases, with 9 bases between them. The CDR3 reads CAISGRGEETQYF. The CDR3 DNA follows: TGTGCCATCAGTGGACGGGGAGAAGAGACCCAGTACTTC.

This clonotype was seen more than once but under ten times. The genes are TRBV4-1 and TRBJ2-7; D is uncertain. Looked up from germline, CDR1 is MGHRA and CDR2 is YSYEKL. There are 14 residues in the CDR3. Trimming cost V 1 base and J 2 bases, with 9 bases left between them. The CDR3 nucleotides read TGCGCCAGCAGCCAAGGTCCAGTGCCCTACGAGCAGTACTTC. The encoded protein is CASSQGPVPYEQYF.

V usage is TRBV10-1 and J usage is TRBJ2-1; 8 bases match TRBD1. This CDR3 is 14 amino acids long. CDR1 WNHNN and CDR2 SYGVQD come from the germline V gene (reference sequence). V lost 3 bases to trimming and J lost 7 bases; unmatched junction nucleotides: 5. Here the CDR3 reads CASSDLTGANEQFF. The CDR3 region has the DNA TGCGCCAGCAGTGACCTGACAGGGGCTAATGAGCAGTTCTTC.

This clonotype showed up many times. This chain uses TRBV6-5 with TRBJ2-5, with no clear D. V lost 6 bases and J 4 bases, leaving 12 bases between the germline ends. Germline V gene data show CDR1 as MNHEY and CDR2 as SVGAGI. There are 13 residues in the CDR3. The CDR3 here is CASSPERGETQYF. In DNA, the CDR3 is TGTGCCAGCAGCCCCGAACGTGGAGAGACCCAGTACTTC.

The chain recombines TRBV7-2 with TRBJ2-4, with 12 bases identical to TRBD1. Trimming cost V 5 bases and J 13 bases; bases outside gene matches: 15. CDR3 length equals 16 residues. CDR1 and CDR2 (germline): SGHTA, FQGNSA. CDR3 residues: CASSRTPGQGAGEQYF. In nucleotides, the CDR3 is TGTGCCAGCAGCCGCACACCGGGACAGGGGGCAGGGGAGCAGTACTTC.

This clonotype occurred a few times. The V call is TRBV7-2, the J call TRBJ2-1, with TRBD2 matching over 8 bases. CDR1 is SGHTA and CDR2 is FQGNSA in the germline V gene. The CDR3 covers 15 residues. With V trimmed by 1 base and J by 7 bases, 6 bases remained unmatched. The chain's CDR3 is CASSLVREGGNEQFF. Written as DNA, the CDR3 is TGTGCCAGCAGCTTAGTCCGGGAGGGTGGGAATGAGCAGTTCTTC.

The J gene is TRBJ1-2, the V gene TRBV12-3 or TRBV12-4; 8 bases match TRBD1. The CDR3 spans 17 residues. V trimming: 6 bases; J trimming: 1 base; junction bases outside the gene matches: 13. The CDR3 DNA reads TGTGCCAGCAGGGGCCGCGGACAGGGAAAGGATAACTATGGCTACACCTTC. This gives the protein CASRGRGQGKDNYGYTF.

The table lists this clonotype with a few counts. The J gene is TRBJ2-1, the V gene TRBV7-9; perhaps D is TRBD1 or TRBD2 (5 bases each). V was clipped by 7 bases and J by 0 bases, with 16 bases between them. CDR3 size: 16 residues. The germline V gene has CDR1 SEHNR and CDR2 FQNEAQ (reference sequence). CDR3 bases: TGTGCCAGCATTATGAGGGACGGAATCTCCTACAATGAGCAGTTCTTC. Translation: CASIMRDGISYNEQFF.